This T cell receptor beta chain was obtained from a study of CD8 T cells in ankylosing spondylitis. TCRdb passed the 5' RACE reads through MiXCR, listing each CDR3 protein once. The table lists more than 150,000 distinct CDR3 sequences, 15% to 20% of them singletons, with around 4.1% in the top ten. Many counts were recorded for this clonotype. Its antigen remains unknown. The CDR3 has 12 residues. With 0 bases removed from V and 7 bases from J, the gap between germline ends came to 7 bases. CDR1 is SGDLS, CDR2 YYNGEE, per germline. Study-level results: Matched synovial fluid from ankylosing spondylitis patients was reported to be enriched for disease-linked clones. Clones linked to disease, bearing a CD8+ phenotype, were relatively rare in peripheral blood.

The sequenced material came from blood, either unsorted or a sorted T cell fraction (not recorded which). V gene TRBV9 combines with J gene TRBJ1-1, with D unresolved. The clonotype was recovered from a male donor aged 10 to 30 with ankylosing spondylitis or in good health (not recorded which). This CDR3 reads CASSVGGREAFF. CDR3 bases: TGTGCCAGCAGCGTAGGCGGTCGTGAAGCTTTCTTT.